A single sample is the source of the 14 T cell receptor beta chains below, sequenced in a study of molecular identifiers for immune sequencing clone quantification. TCRdb recomputed calls from the PCR reads with MiXCR, one row per CDR3 protein. The sample includes fewer than 350,000 distinct CDR3 sequences, 24% of them seen just once. Sequenced material: naive CD8+ T cells from blood, with Jurkat cell RNA spiked in. Regarding subset: FACS-sorted CD8+CD4-CCR7+CD45RA+ naive T cells. Receptors originate from a human donor in good health. Some libraries in this study had Jurkat cell RNA spiked in.

Comments on this clonotype: This clone may be a read error of a much larger clone one base away. The chain couples TRBV5-1 to TRBJ2-2; D may be TRBD1 or TRBD2 (5 bases each). Per the germline V gene, CDR1 is SGHRS and CDR2 is YFSETQ. V was clipped by 3 bases and J by 5 bases, with 14 bases between them. This CDR3 has 15 amino acids. Here the CDR3 reads CASSWGPESTGELFF. The CDR3 nucleotides read TGCGCCAGCAGCTGGGGACCAGAGTCAACCGGGGAGCTGTTTTTT. The whole variable domain, filled in from reference TRBV5-1 and TRBJ2-2, reads KAGVTQTPRYLIKTRGQQVTLSCSPISGHRSVSWYQQTPGQGLQFLFEYFSETQRNKGNFPGRFSGRQFSNSRSEMNVSTLELGDSALYLCASSWGPESTGELFFGEGSRLTVL.

This clonotype was seen repeatedly, ten times or more. The rearrangement links TRBV15 to TRBJ2-4; tentatively, D is TRBD1 (5 bases). The length of the CDR3 is 15 residues. From germline, CDR1 is LNHNV and CDR2 YYDKDF (reference sequence). Trimming stripped 0 bases from V and 1 base from J, with 7 bases between. CDR3 amino acids: CATSRDRAAKNIQYF. DNA for the CDR3: TGTGCCACCAGCAGAGACAGGGCGGCCAAAAACATTCAGTACTTC. Looking up the rest from reference TRBV15 and TRBJ2-4 gives the full variable domain: DAMVIQNPRYQVTQFGKPVTLSCSQTLNHNVMYWYQQKSSQAPKLLFHYYDKDFNNEADTPDNFQSRRPNTSFCFLDIRSPGLGDTAMYLCATSRDRAAKNIQYFGAGTRLSVL.

This clonotype was picked up many times. This chain links TRBV7-6 with TRBJ2-2; TRBD2 is a possible D gene (6 bases). The CDR3 has 17 residues. Germline CDR1 reads SGHVS; CDR2 reads FNYEAQ. V lost 4 bases to trimming and J lost 1 base, with 16 bases between them. The CDR3 DNA is TGTGCCAGCAGCTCCCCCGGCGGGGTTTTGAACACCGGGGAGCTGTTTTTT. This gives the protein CASSSPGGVLNTGELFF.

This clonotype was counted a few times. The chain couples TRBV2 to TRBJ2-7; possible D gene TRBD2, 5 bases. CDR3 size: 16 residues. Per germline, CDR1 SNHLY and CDR2 FYNNEI. V lost 4 bases to trimming and J lost 5 bases, with 21 bases between them. The CDR3 DNA is TGTGCCAGCAGTGTGTCAGATCCAGTTGCGCGGGACGAGCAGTACTTC. Amino acid sequence: CASSVSDPVARDEQYF.

This clonotype has a count of ten or more. The chain has TRBV12-3 or TRBV12-4 and TRBJ1-2, with D possibly TRBD1 on 5 matching bases. Between the trimmed V and J ends, which lost 1 base and 8 bases, there was a span of 8 bases. CDR3 length: 12 amino acids. The CDR3 protein is CASSLGREGYTF. As DNA, the CDR3 is TGTGCCAGCAGTTTAGGCAGGGAGGGCTACACCTTC.

In this sample, this clonotype turned up a few times. The V call is TRBV6-6, the J call TRBJ1-3; no reliable D call. Germline assignment: CDR1 MNHNY and CDR2 SVGAGI (reference sequence). The CDR3 length is 12 residues. V lost 7 bases, J lost 0 bases, and 4 bases lay in between. The CDR3 protein is CASTSSGNTIYF. In DNA form, the CDR3 reads TGTGCCAGCACCAGCTCTGGAAACACCATATATTTT.

Of note for this clonotype: A junction end diverges from the germline sequence, so it may reflect a read error. The chain recombines TRBV5-6 with TRBJ2-2; TRBD2 agrees at 7 bases. Germline V gene data show CDR1 as SGHDT and CDR2 as YYEEEE. CDR3 length: 15 residues. CDR3 nucleotide sequence: TGTGCCAGCAGCTTAACCGGGGGGAACACCGGGGAGCCGTTTTTT. As protein: CASSLTGGNTGEPFF.

This clonotype was found many times. This chain connects TRBV7-9 to TRBJ2-3, with D tentatively TRBD2 (5 bases). The CDR3 has 18 residues. From germline, CDR1 is SEHNR and CDR2 FQNEAQ (reference sequence). V was cut by 5 bases and J by 3 bases, with 24 bases left in between. CDR3 sequence: CASSLPLRTPLDTDTQYF. The CDR3 nucleotides are TGTGCCAGCAGCCTCCCCCTCAGGACCCCACTAGATACAGATACGCAGTATTTT.

This rearrangement joins TRBV4-3 to TRBJ2-1; unclear D gene. The CDR3 spans 16 residues. Germline V lookup: CDR1 LGHNA, CDR2 YSLEER. Trimming pared 0 bases from V and 0 bases from J, leaving 9 bases between. CDR3 residues: CASSQDRLGSYNEQFF. For the CDR3, the DNA is TGCGCCAGCAGCCAAGATAGACTGGGCTCCTACAATGAGCAGTTCTTC.

The sample holds a few counts of this clonotype. The chain is built from TRBV7-8 and TRBJ2-1; D not resolved. Trimming shortened V by 5 bases and J by 6 bases, and 17 bases separated the two germline ends. The CDR3 has 15 residues. Germline V CDR1 and CDR2: SGHVS, FQNEAQ. The CDR3 DNA reads TGTGCCAGCAGCCCCGGTCTGGTGGGTTCCAATGAGCAGTTCTTC. Protein sequence: CASSPGLVGSNEQFF. The whole variable domain, filled in from reference TRBV7-8 and TRBJ2-1, reads GAGVSQSPRYKVAKRGQDVALRCDPISGHVSLFWYQQALGQGPEFLTYFQNEAQLDKSGLPSDRFFAERPEGSVSTLKIQRTQQEDSAVYLCASSPGLVGSNEQFFGPGTRLTVL.

Ten or more counts support this clonotype. V gene TRBV4-1 combines with J gene TRBJ2-7; D could derive from TRBD1 or TRBD2 (5 bases each). V gave up 6 bases and J gave up 1 base, with 16 bases separating them. CDR3 length: 15 amino acids. The germline V gene has CDR1 MGHRA and CDR2 YSYEKL. The CDR3 is CASSPTTGASYEQYF. The CDR3 nucleotides read TGCGCCAGCAGTCCAACGACCGGGGCTTCCTACGAGCAGTACTTC.

About this clonotype: A much larger clone differs by one base, so this may be a read error. CDR3 in amino acids: CASSPLAILGHNEQFF. The CDR3 DNA is TGTGCCAGCAGCCCTCTAGCGATTTTGGGCCACAATGAGCAGTTCTTC. This rearrangement joins TRBV9 to TRBJ2-1; a possible D gene is TRBD2 (6 bases). The CDR3 totals 16 residues. Germline V gene data show CDR1 as SGDLS and CDR2 as YYNGEE. V was cut by 4 bases and J by 5 bases, with 19 bases left in between.

This clonotype was seen many times. The rearrangement uses TRBV19 and TRBJ2-7; maybe TRBD1 (7 bases). V lost 6 bases and J lost 2, with 14 bases in between. The CDR3 has 14 amino acids. The germline CDR1 and CDR2 sequences are LNHDA and SQIVND (reference sequence). The CDR3 DNA reads as TGTGCCAGTAGCCTGACAGGGAGGCCCTACGAGCAGTACTTC. Its translation is CASSLTGRPYEQYF.

This clonotype has just a few counts. The rearrangement links TRBV20-1 to TRBJ1-1, with 10 bases matching TRBD1. The CDR3 is made up of 16 amino acids. Trimming at V came to 1 base and at J to 5 bases, leaving 10 bases not matched to a gene. Germline loops: CDR1 DFQATT, CDR2 SNEGSKA (reference sequence). CDR3 sequence: CSARANLGQGSTEAFF. The CDR3 DNA follows: TGCAGTGCTAGAGCTAACCTGGGACAGGGGTCGACTGAAGCTTTCTTT.